The present entry profiles one TCR beta chain with its context. Sequencing used immunoSEQ multiplex PCR; TCRdb keeps in-frame clones, though not all of them. The table shows under 150,000 clones, with 85% occurring only once. The sample belongs to a study of blood T cell repertoires in COVID-19. The V gene lost 0 bases and the J gene lost 4 bases, with 9 bases spanning the gap. CDR3 length equals 15 residues. The germline gives CDR1 MNHNS, CDR2 SASEGT. The sample consisted of peripheral blood. This chain links TRBV6-1 with TRBJ2-2; tentatively, D is TRBD1 (5 bases). This sequence originates from a woman in her sixties with COVID-19, enrolled during active disease. The CDR3 DNA follows: TGTGCCAGCAGTGAAGCGAACAGGCCCACCGGGGAGCTGTTTTTT. Its protein product is CASSEANRPTGELFF.